The text below deals with one TCR beta chain. Its antigen is still unknown. V dropped 3 bases and J dropped 0 bases, with 15 bases sitting between them. This CDR3 comprises 18 residues. Germline CDR1 is LNHDA and CDR2 is SQIVND (reference sequence). Only in-frame clones appear in the TCRdb table, and some are missing; sequencing was by immunoSEQ multiplex PCR. The sample comprises 35,000 to 40,000 clones, approximately 84% of which are singletons, and roughly 1.9% rests with the top ten. The data were obtained in a study of vaccination effects on CD4 cells after COVID-19. Study-level information: Post-vaccine sample collection fell at a median of 72 days after the second dose.

Using viral peptide pools, the ViraFEST assay grew out antigen-specific CD4+ T cells prior to sequencing. Following culture for around 10 days, CD4+ T cells were isolated. It was two doses of either the BNT162b2 or mRNA-1273 vaccine that participants received. IL-2 medium supplanted half the medium on days 3 and 7. This chain connects TRBV19 to TRBJ1-6; no firm D call. The origin of this receptor is a human donor who received a COVID-19 vaccine. Some clones in this sample may be carry-over from other donors' samples. The sequenced sample was CD4+ T cells from PBMCs cultured with HCoV-NL63 spike peptides, obtained after COVID-19 vaccination. CDR3 in amino acids: CASSMFPMSSSYNSPLHF. Here the CDR3 DNA reads TGTGCCAGTAGTATGTTCCCGATGTCAAGCTCCTATAATTCACCCCTCCACTTT.